This T cell receptor beta chain was recovered during a study of CD4 and CD8 cells across lung adenocarcinoma regions. The CDR3 consists of 16 residues. Germline loops: CDR1 SGDLS, CDR2 YYNGEE. Samples came from patients with localized non-small cell lung adenocarcinoma. MiXCR, applied by TCRdb to the PCR reads, yields one record per CDR3 protein. The sample lists about 9,200 distinct CDR3 sequences, 40% to 60% occurring once. This clonotype appeared a single time. The TCR was taken from a male donor with lung adenocarcinoma. The CD4 and CD8 labels of this study may be unreliable. The V call is TRBV9, the J call TRBJ2-3, with 9 bases identical to TRBD1. The better agreement between TRBJ2-5 and the DNA end casts doubt on the J call. Sequencing used CD8+ T cells from the margin of a lung tumor. CDR3 bases: TGTGCCAGCAGCGTAGCTGCGGGACAGGGATTCGGGACCCAGTACTTC. Its translation: CASSVAAGQGFGTQYF.